Below are 30 T cell receptor beta chains sequenced from a single sample in a study of cytotoxic CD8 clonotypes in ibrutinib-treated CLL. The data were produced by immunoSEQ multiplex PCR, yet TCRdb's version contains in-frame clones alone and is incomplete. This table has 130,000 to 150,000 clones, roughly 83% appearing once. The starting material was PBMCs, obtained after 12 months of ibrutinib treatment. These receptors were obtained from a human donor with chronic lymphocytic leukemia.

The chain has TRBV5-6 and TRBJ1-2, with D possibly TRBD1 on 5 matching bases. The CDR3 is made up of 14 amino acids. V was trimmed by 1 base and J by 4 bases, leaving 11 bases between them. The germline gives CDR1 SGHDT, CDR2 YYEEEE. This CDR3 reads CASSLTVGAYGYTF. The CDR3 DNA sequence: TGTGCCAGCAGCTTGACCGTTGGGGCCTATGGCTACACCTTC.

This chain links TRBV30 with TRBJ1-2; D is uncertain. This CDR3 is built from 15 residues. V shed 0 bases and J shed 1 base, with 12 bases lying between them. Per germline, CDR1 GTSNPN and CDR2 SVGIG (reference sequence). CDR3 bases: TGTGCCTGGAGTGTGTCAGGAGCTATTAACTATGGCTACACCTTC. This encodes CAWSVSGAINYGYTF.

This clone came up once. DNA for the CDR3: TGCGCCAGTGGGACTAGCGGGAAATACGAGCAGTACTTC. Its protein is CASGTSGKYEQYF. The J gene is TRBJ2-7, the V gene TRBV5-1, with TRBD2 matching over 13 bases. Germline lookup yields CDR1 SGHRS and CDR2 YFSETQ. CDR3 length: 13 amino acids. V was clipped by 8 bases and J by 4 bases; unmatched bases: 3.

J is TRBJ2-1 and V is TRBV7-3; tentatively, D is TRBD1 or TRBD2 (6 bases each). Germline V gene lookup returns CDR1 SGHTA and CDR2 FQGTGA. V lost 2 bases, J lost 7 bases, and 15 bases lay in between. CDR3 length: 15 residues. The CDR3 loop reads CASSLAAPGANEQFF. The CDR3 DNA sequence: TGTGCCAGCAGCTTAGCCGCGCCGGGGGCTAATGAGCAGTTCTTC.

V is TRBV7-2 and J is TRBJ2-7; 8 nucleotides agree with TRBD2. The CDR3 totals 15 residues. V shed 2 bases, J shed 2 bases, and the junction held 5 bases outside the gene matches. The germline CDR1 and CDR2 sequences are SGHTA and FQGNSA. CDR3 nucleotide sequence: TGTGCCAGCAGCTTAATCACTAGCGGACCCTACGAGCAGTACTTC. Translated, it gives CASSLITSGPYEQYF.

The chain has TRBV2 and TRBJ2-5; TRBD1 is a possible D gene (5 bases). Between the trimmed V and J ends, which lost 5 bases and 4 bases, there was a span of 14 bases. This CDR3 is 14 amino acids long. Germline loops: CDR1 SNHLY, CDR2 FYNNEI. The CDR3 sequence is CASSRQSTLETQYF. Written as DNA, the CDR3 is TGTGCCAGCAGTCGACAGTCTACGTTAGAGACCCAGTACTTC.

The chain carries TRBV19 and TRBJ2-1; no clear D gene. There are 15 residues in the CDR3. V dropped 1 base and J dropped 3 bases, with 10 bases sitting between them. Germline V lookup: CDR1 LNHDA, CDR2 SQIVND (reference sequence). CDR3 protein: CASSIGQIVYNEQFF. In DNA, the CDR3 is TGTGCCAGTAGTATAGGTCAGATCGTCTACAATGAGCAGTTCTTC. Complete variable domain (other parts from reference TRBV19 and TRBJ2-1): DGGITQSPKYLFRKEGQNVTLSCEQNLNHDAMYWYRQDPGQGLRLIYYSQIVNDFQKGDIAEGYSVSREKKESFPLTVTSAQKNPTAFYLCASSIGQIVYNEQFFGPGTRLTVL.

The J gene is TRBJ1-5, the V gene TRBV7-9, with a possible D match to TRBD1 (5 bases). The CDR3 is 13 residues long. The V gene's germline CDR1 is SEHNR and CDR2 FQNEAQ (reference sequence). V was trimmed by 7 bases and J by 4 bases, leaving 11 bases between them. The CDR3 loop is CASTSEGNQPQHF. CDR3 in DNA: TGTGCCAGCACCTCAGAGGGGAATCAGCCCCAGCATTTT. The full variable domain, rest sourced from reference TRBV7-9 and TRBJ1-5, is DTGVSQNPRHKITKRGQNVTFRCDPISEHNRLYWYRQTLGQGPEFLTYFQNEAQLEKSRLLSDRFSAERPKGSFSTLEIQRTEQGDSAMYLCASTSEGNQPQHFGDGTRLSIL.

The chain couples TRBV27 to TRBJ1-5, with D possibly matching TRBD1 (5 bases). Germline V lookup: CDR1 MNHEY, CDR2 SMNVEV (reference sequence). This CDR3 spans 14 amino acids. V lost 5 bases and J 3 bases, leaving 11 bases between the germline ends. CDR3 DNA sequence: TGTGCCAGCAGTCAACTAGGGACCAATCAGCCCCAGCATTTT. It encodes CASSQLGTNQPQHF.

This chain links TRBV7-9 with TRBJ2-1; the D gene could be TRBD1 or TRBD2 (5 bases each). Trimming took 5 bases from V and 4 from J, leaving 21 bases between them. This CDR3 region has 17 residues. The V gene's germline CDR1 is SEHNR and CDR2 FQNEAQ (reference sequence). CDR3 bases: TGTGCCAGCAGCATCAAACCGGGACCCTGGGCATACAATGAGCAGTTCTTC. Its translation is CASSIKPGPWAYNEQFF. Using reference TRBV7-9 and TRBJ2-1 for the parts outside the CDR3, the full variable domain is DTGVSQNPRHKITKRGQNVTFRCDPISEHNRLYWYRQTLGQGPEFLTYFQNEAQLEKSRLLSDRFSAERPKGSFSTLEIQRTEQGDSAMYLCASSIKPGPWAYNEQFFGPGTRLTVL.

V and J are TRBV7-9 and TRBJ2-7; TRBD2 matches at 8 bases. CDR3 length: 13 amino acids. Trimming cost V 2 bases and J 4 bases; bases outside gene matches: 1. Looked up from germline, CDR1 is SEHNR and CDR2 is FQNEAQ (reference sequence). The CDR3 spells CASSLSGGYEQYF. DNA of the CDR3: TGTGCCAGCAGCTTATCGGGGGGGTACGAGCAGTACTTC.

V gene TRBV7-7 combines with J gene TRBJ2-1; TRBD2 aligns across 11 bases. The CDR3 is made up of 17 amino acids. Germline V gene sequence: CDR1 SSHAT, CDR2 FNYEAQ (reference sequence). Trimming took 5 bases from V and 0 from J; bases not matched to a gene: 6. CDR3 protein: CASSKGTSGSSYNEQFF. The DNA of the CDR3 is TGTGCCAGCAGCAAGGGGACTAGCGGAAGCTCCTACAATGAGCAGTTCTTC.

This clone has only one observation. The gene calls are TRBV6-5 and TRBJ1-5, with 7 bases fitting TRBD1. Germline V lookup: CDR1 MNHEY, CDR2 SVGAGI. After removal of 5 bases from V and 1 base from J, the junction contained 5 bases not matched to a gene. CDR3 length: 15 amino acids. The DNA of the CDR3 is TGTGCCAGCAGTATAAACAGGGGCAGCAATCAGCCCCAGCATTTT. Its protein is CASSINRGSNQPQHF.

The rearrangement uses TRBV5-4 and TRBJ2-7; tentatively, D is TRBD2 (7 bases). The CDR3 has 15 residues. V was clipped by 0 bases and J by 6 bases, with 16 bases between them. Germline V gene lookup returns CDR1 SGHNT and CDR2 YYREEE (reference sequence). DNA of the CDR3: TGTGCCAGCAGCTTGGTTGCGGGGGCCCCGGGCGAGCAGTACTTC. Amino acid sequence: CASSLVAGAPGEQYF. Variable domain in full (rest from reference TRBV5-4 and TRBJ2-7): ETGVTQSPTHLIKTRGQQVTLRCSSQSGHNTVSWYQQALGQGPQFIFQYYREEENGRGNFPPRFSGLQFPNYSSELNVNALELDDSALYLCASSLVAGAPGEQYFGPGTRLTVT.

The chain uses TRBV4-2 and TRBJ1-1, with D hard to call. V lost 0 bases, J lost 4 bases, and 18 bases lay in between. CDR1 LGHNA and CDR2 YNFKEQ come from the germline V gene. The CDR3 is made up of 17 amino acids. This CDR3 reads CASSQEAFDFTVTEAFF. CDR3 bases: TGTGCCAGCAGCCAAGAAGCCTTCGATTTTACCGTCACTGAAGCTTTCTTT.

The J gene is TRBJ2-3, the V gene TRBV7-2; weak D call: TRBD1 (6 bases). The length of the CDR3 is 15 residues. CDR1 SGHTA and CDR2 FQGNSA come from the germline V gene. Trimming cost V 8 bases and J 6 bases, with 21 bases left between them. CDR3 nucleotides: TGTGCCAGCCGGCCCGGGCCAGGGGTTTTCGATACGCAGTATTTT. Protein sequence: CASRPGPGVFDTQYF.

The genes are TRBV2 and TRBJ2-7, with D possibly being TRBD1 (5 bases). This CDR3 spans 13 amino acids. The V gene's germline CDR1 is SNHLY and CDR2 FYNNEI. Trimming removed 6 bases at V and 4 bases at J, with 13 bases between. The CDR3, as DNA: TGTGCCAGCAGCGGCATCAGGGTTTACGAGCAGTACTTC. It translates to CASSGIRVYEQYF.

This chain joins TRBV2 and TRBJ2-5; D perhaps matches TRBD2 (7 bases). This CDR3 spans 13 amino acids. Trimming took off 8 bases at V and 0 bases at J, with 10 bases between the two ends. The germline V gene encodes CDR1 SNHLY and CDR2 FYNNEI. The CDR3 nucleotides read TGTGCCAGCGGGGGGGACAACCAAGAGACCCAGTACTTC. It is translated as CASGGDNQETQYF.

In nucleotides, the CDR3 is TGTGCCAGCAGCGTTATGTCGGGGCACCGCACAGATACGCAGTATTTT. Translating gives CASSVMSGHRTDTQYF. The chain has TRBV9 and TRBJ2-3, with D perhaps given as TRBD1 or TRBD2 (5 bases each). The V end lost 2 bases, the J end lost 1 base, and 14 bases lay between the germline ends. Germline CDR1 SGDLS, CDR2 YYNGEE. The CDR3 covers 16 residues.

This clone was picked up one time. The chain uses TRBV28 and TRBJ2-2; 7 bases are a match to TRBD2. The CDR3 runs 17 residues. Trimming took 6 bases from V and 9 from J; bases not matched to a gene: 19. Germline loops: CDR1 MDHEN, CDR2 SYDVKM. The CDR3 bases are TGTGCCAGCAGCTACCCCGCGGGAGACGTGATGGTCCGGGAGCTGTTTTTT. Protein product: CASSYPAGDVMVRELFF.

J is TRBJ2-3 and V is TRBV5-6; maybe TRBD2 (5 bases). In germline, CDR1 is SGHDT, CDR2 YYEEEE. The length of the CDR3 is 15 residues. Trimming removed 2 bases from V and 1 base from J, with 11 bases in between. CDR3 in amino acids: CASSFRRARTDTQYF. CDR3 nucleotide sequence: TGTGCCAGCAGCTTTCGGCGGGCCCGCACAGATACGCAGTATTTT.

This chain links TRBV7-2 with TRBJ1-3; weak D call: TRBD1 (5 bases). V lost 4 bases, J lost 2 bases, and 15 bases lay in between. CDR1 SGHTA and CDR2 FQGNSA come from the germline V gene. The CDR3 loop spans 16 amino acids. CDR3 protein: CASSSPREGAGNTIYF. The CDR3 nucleotides read TGTGCCAGCAGCTCACCCAGGGAAGGCGCTGGAAACACCATATATTTT.

The rearrangement uses TRBV7-9 and TRBJ1-2; D unclear. The germline V gene encodes CDR1 SEHNR and CDR2 FQNEAQ (reference sequence). This CDR3 spans 13 amino acids. Trimming shortened V by 1 base and J by 9 bases, and 12 bases separated the two germline ends. The CDR3, as DNA: TGTGCCAGCAGCTTAGGGGGAGGGCGTAGCTACACCTTC. It encodes CASSLGGGRSYTF.

The table lists this clone with a few counts. The chain employs TRBV12-5 and TRBJ2-7; no definite D call. Trimming cost V 6 bases and J 2 bases, with 8 bases left between them. Germline V gives CDR1 LGHNT, CDR2 FRNRAP. This CDR3 comprises 12 residues. CDR3 in amino acids: CASGMGTYEQYF. CDR3 DNA sequence: TGTGCTAGTGGCATGGGGACCTACGAGCAGTACTTC.

Only a few counts were recorded for this clone. The rearrangement links TRBV28 to TRBJ2-2; D uncertain. Deletions cut 3 bases from V and 5 bases from J, with 1 base between. CDR3 size: 11 residues. CDR1 is MDHEN and CDR2 is SYDVKM in the germline V gene. The CDR3 region is CASSFTGELFF. CDR3 nucleotides: TGTGCCAGCAGTTTTACCGGGGAGCTGTTTTTT.

This chain links TRBV28 with TRBJ2-5; a weak D match, TRBD1 (6 bases). Germline V gene sequence: CDR1 MDHEN, CDR2 SYDVKM. Between the trimmed V and J ends, which lost 0 bases and 7 bases, there was a span of 15 bases. The CDR3 loop spans 15 amino acids. DNA for the CDR3: TGTGCCAGCAGTTTATGGACAGGAGCCCAGGGGACCCAGTACTTC. As protein: CASSLWTGAQGTQYF.

This clone was seen a single time. This chain uses TRBV18 with TRBJ2-7; TRBD2 matches at 10 bases. CDR1 and CDR2 (germline): KGHSH, LQKENI. There are 16 residues in the CDR3. The trim removed 1 base at V and 5 bases at J, leaving 8 bases unmatched. The CDR3, as DNA: TGTGCCAGCTCACCACTCCATAAGCTAGCGGGAGACGAGCAGTACTTC. As protein: CASSPLHKLAGDEQYF. Using reference TRBV18 and TRBJ2-7 for the parts outside the CDR3, the full variable domain is NAGVMQNPRHLVRRRGQEARLRCSPMKGHSHVYWYRQLPEEGLKFMVYLQKENIIDESGMPKERFSAEFPKEGPSILRIQQVVRGDSAAYFCASSPLHKLAGDEQYFGPGTRLTVT.

The chain couples TRBV28 to TRBJ2-3; 8 bases line up with TRBD2. The CDR3 loop spans 18 amino acids. The germline V gene has CDR1 MDHEN and CDR2 SYDVKM. V dropped 6 bases and J dropped 3; count of bases not matched to a gene: 17. For the CDR3, the DNA is TGTGCCAGCAGCTTCGTGCGGGTTTCGGCGGGAGGTACAGATACGCAGTATTTT. Translation: CASSFVRVSAGGTDTQYF.

This chain uses TRBV5-6 with TRBJ2-7; no definite D call. The ends were cut back, 3 bases at V and 0 bases at J, with 1 base in the middle. The CDR3 length is 11 residues. Germline V gives CDR1 SGHDT, CDR2 YYEEEE. In nucleotides, the CDR3 is TGTGCCAGCAGCTCCTCCTACGAGCAGTACTTC. It yields the protein CASSSSYEQYF.

The table lists this clone with a count of one. The genes are TRBV9 and TRBJ2-1; 8 bases align to TRBD2. The CDR3 spans 15 residues. The germline V gene has CDR1 SGDLS and CDR2 YYNGEE. Trimming cost V 0 bases and J 10 bases; bases outside gene matches: 9. CDR3: CASSVGAGGLGEQFF. The CDR3 DNA sequence: TGTGCCAGCAGCGTAGGGGCGGGAGGATTGGGAGAGCAGTTCTTC.